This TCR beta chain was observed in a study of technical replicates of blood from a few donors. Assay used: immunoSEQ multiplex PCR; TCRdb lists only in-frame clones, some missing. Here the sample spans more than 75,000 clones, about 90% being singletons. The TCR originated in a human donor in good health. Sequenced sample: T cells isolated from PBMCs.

The CDR3 is CASSVSAVAVQYF. CDR3 sequence (DNA): TGTGCCAGCAGCGTGAGCGCCGTCGCTGTGCAGTACTTC. The genes are TRBV9 and TRBJ2-7, with D uncertain. V shed 2 bases and J shed 9 bases, with 15 bases lying between them. There are 13 residues in the CDR3. Germline V gene lookup returns CDR1 SGDLS and CDR2 YYNGEE. The full variable domain, its missing parts supplied by reference TRBV9 and TRBJ2-7, is DSGVTQTPKHLITATGQRVTLRCSPRSGDLSVYWYQQSLDQGLQFLIQYYNGEERAKGNILERFSAQQFPDLHSELNLSSLELGDSALYFCASSVSAVAVQYFGPGTRLTVT.